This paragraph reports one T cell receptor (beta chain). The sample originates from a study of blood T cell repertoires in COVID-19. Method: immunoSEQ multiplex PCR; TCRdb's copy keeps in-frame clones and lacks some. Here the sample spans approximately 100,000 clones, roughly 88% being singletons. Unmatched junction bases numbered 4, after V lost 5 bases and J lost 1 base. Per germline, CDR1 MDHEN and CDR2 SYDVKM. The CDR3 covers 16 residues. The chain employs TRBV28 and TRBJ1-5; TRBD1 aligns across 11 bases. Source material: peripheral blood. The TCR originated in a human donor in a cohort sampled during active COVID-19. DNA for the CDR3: TGTGCCAGCAGTCCCTGGACAGGGGGCAGCAATCAGCCCCAGCATTTT. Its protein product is CASSPWTGGSNQPQHF.